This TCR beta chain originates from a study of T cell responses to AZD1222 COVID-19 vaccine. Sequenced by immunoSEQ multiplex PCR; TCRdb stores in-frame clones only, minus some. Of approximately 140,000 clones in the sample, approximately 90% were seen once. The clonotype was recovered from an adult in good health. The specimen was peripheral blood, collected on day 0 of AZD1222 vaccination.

The CDR3 protein is CASSSSRGTNSPLHF. DNA of the CDR3: TGTGCCAGCAGCTCCTCCCGGGGTACAAATTCACCCCTCCACTTT. The chain uses TRBV9 and TRBJ1-6; no firm D call. Germline loops: CDR1 SGDLS, CDR2 YYNGEE. This CDR3 contains 15 residues. V shed 4 bases and J shed 7 bases, with 15 bases lying between them.